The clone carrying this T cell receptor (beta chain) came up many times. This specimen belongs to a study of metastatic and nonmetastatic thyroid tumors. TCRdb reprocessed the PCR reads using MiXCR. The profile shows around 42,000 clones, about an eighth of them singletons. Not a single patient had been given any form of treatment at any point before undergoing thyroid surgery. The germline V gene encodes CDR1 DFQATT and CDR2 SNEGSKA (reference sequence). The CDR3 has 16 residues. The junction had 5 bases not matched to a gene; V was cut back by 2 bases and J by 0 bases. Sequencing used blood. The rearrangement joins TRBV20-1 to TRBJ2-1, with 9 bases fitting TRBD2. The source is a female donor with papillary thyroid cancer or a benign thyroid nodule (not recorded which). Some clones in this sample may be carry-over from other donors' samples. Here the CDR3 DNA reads TGCAGTGCTAGATCTTTAGCGGGAGCCTCCTACAATGAGCAGTTCTTC. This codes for CSARSLAGASYNEQFF.